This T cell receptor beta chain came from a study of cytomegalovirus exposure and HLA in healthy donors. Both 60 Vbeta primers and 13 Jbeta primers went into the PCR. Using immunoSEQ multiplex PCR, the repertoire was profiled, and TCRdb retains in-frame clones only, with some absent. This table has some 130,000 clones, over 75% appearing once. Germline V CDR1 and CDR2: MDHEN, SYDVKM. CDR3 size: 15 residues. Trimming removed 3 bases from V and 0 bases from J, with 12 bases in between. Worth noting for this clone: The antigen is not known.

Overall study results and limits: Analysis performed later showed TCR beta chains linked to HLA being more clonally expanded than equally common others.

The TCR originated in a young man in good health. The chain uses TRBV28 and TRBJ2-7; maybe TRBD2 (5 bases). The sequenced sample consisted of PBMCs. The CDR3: CASSFGGSYSYEQYF. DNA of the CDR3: TGTGCCAGCAGTTTTGGCGGGTCGTACTCCTACGAGCAGTACTTC.